A single sample is the source of the 22 T cell receptor beta chains below, sequenced in a study of cytomegalovirus exposure and HLA in healthy donors. The PCR used 60 Vbeta and 13 Jbeta primers. Libraries were prepared by immunoSEQ multiplex PCR; TCRdb keeps only in-frame clonotypes and omits some of them. Here the sample spans around 130,000 clones, 80% being singletons. Sequenced input: PBMCs. The source of these receptors is a middle-aged woman in good health and CMV-seronegative.

The chain recombines TRBV11-2 with TRBJ2-7, with TRBD1 identical over 8 bases. The CDR3 runs to 15 residues. V was clipped by 5 bases and J by 2 bases; unmatched bases: 8. Germline CDR1 SGHAT, CDR2 FQNNGV. The CDR3 region is CASSLDRVNPYEQYF. The CDR3 nucleotides are TGTGCCAGCAGCCTGGACAGGGTAAACCCCTACGAGCAGTACTTC.

The chain carries TRBV19 and TRBJ1-1; D remains unclear. Germline CDR1 LNHDA, CDR2 SQIVND (reference sequence). Deletions cut 7 bases from V and 1 base from J, with 4 bases between. This CDR3 contains 11 residues. The CDR3 DNA follows: TGTGCCAGTAACTGGAACACTGAAGCTTTCTTT. It yields the protein CASNWNTEAFF.

This rearrangement joins TRBV7-9 to TRBJ2-1; possibly TRBD2 for D (6 bases). The germline V gene encodes CDR1 SEHNR and CDR2 FQNEAQ (reference sequence). The CDR3 runs 16 residues. The V and J ends lost 4 bases and 2 bases respectively, with 15 bases between them. The chain's CDR3 is CASSYFWRGAYNEQFF. The DNA of the CDR3 is TGTGCCAGCAGCTACTTTTGGCGGGGTGCCTACAATGAGCAGTTCTTC.

The chain carries TRBV18 and TRBJ2-3; 7 bases are shared with TRBD2. Looked up from germline, CDR1 is KGHSH and CDR2 is LQKENI. Trimming at V came to 2 bases and at J to 4 bases, leaving 6 bases not matched to a gene. CDR3 length equals 15 residues. CDR3 in amino acids: CASSPRLAAPDTQYF. The CDR3 bases are TGTGCCAGCTCACCAAGACTAGCTGCGCCAGATACGCAGTATTTT.

The rearrangement links TRBV7-2 to TRBJ2-2; the match to TRBD2 covers 10 bases. V shed 4 bases, J shed 1 base, and the junction held 3 bases outside the gene matches. The CDR3 is 16 residues long. Germline CDR1 and CDR2: SGHTA and FQGNSA. CDR3 sequence: CASSSSGGLNTGELFF. The DNA of the CDR3 is TGTGCCAGCAGCTCTAGCGGGGGCCTGAACACCGGGGAGCTGTTTTTT.

V usage is TRBV7-9 and J usage is TRBJ1-1; D is unresolved. Trimming removed 1 base from V and 0 bases from J, with 12 bases in between. Germline assignment: CDR1 SEHNR and CDR2 FQNEAQ (reference sequence). The CDR3 is 16 amino acids. As DNA, the CDR3 is TGTGCCAGCAGCTTAGGATTGAGCCTTATGAACACTGAAGCTTTCTTT. Protein sequence: CASSLGLSLMNTEAFF.

The V call is TRBV9, the J call TRBJ2-5; possibly TRBD1 for D (5 bases). This CDR3 spans 14 amino acids. V dropped 1 base and J dropped 2 bases, with 9 bases sitting between them. Germline values: CDR1 SGDLS, CDR2 YYNGEE. CDR3 region: CASSVSGQQETQYF. In DNA form, the CDR3 reads TGTGCCAGCAGCGTATCTGGACAACAAGAGACCCAGTACTTC.

This chain connects TRBV6-6 to TRBJ1-1, with D uncertain. V dropped 6 bases and J dropped 5 bases, with 10 bases sitting between them. The CDR3 is 12 residues long. Germline CDR1 MNHNY, CDR2 SVGAGI (reference sequence). CDR3 residues: CASSPRLTEAFF. In nucleotides, the CDR3 is TGTGCCAGCAGCCCCAGGTTAACTGAAGCTTTCTTT.

The V gene is TRBV4-1, the J gene TRBJ2-7; 7 nucleotides line up with TRBD2. The CDR3 totals 16 residues. V lost 1 base to trimming and J lost 0 bases; unmatched junction nucleotides: 6. Germline loops: CDR1 MGHRA, CDR2 YSYEKL. The CDR3 loop is CASSQVGGSSSYEQYF. The CDR3 DNA follows: TGCGCCAGCAGCCAAGTCGGGGGGTCCAGCTCCTACGAGCAGTACTTC.

The chain couples TRBV4-1 to TRBJ1-5; 7 bases map to TRBD1. J was trimmed by 1 base and V by 4 bases; bases with no gene match: 7. The CDR3 spans 16 residues. Germline-derived CDR1 and CDR2 are MGHRA and YSYEKL. CDR3: CASSLIPGQSNQPQHF. Here the CDR3 DNA reads TGCGCCAGCAGCCTGATACCGGGACAGAGCAATCAGCCCCAGCATTTT.

The CDR3 nucleotides read TGCGCCAGCAGATTTTGGGCGGAGGTCACCGGGGAGCTGTTTTTT. Its protein product is CASRFWAEVTGELFF. The chain carries TRBV23-1 and TRBJ2-2; D is possibly TRBD2 (5 bases). TRBV23-1 is identified as an open reading frame with a role that is uncertain. The CDR3 sequence is 15 residues long. Trimming stripped 6 bases from V and 4 bases from J, with 15 bases between.

The chain couples TRBV7-6 to TRBJ1-5, with D unclear. V was pared by 1 base and J by 6 bases, with 7 bases between. The CDR3 covers 13 residues. Looked up from germline, CDR1 is SGHVS and CDR2 is FNYEAQ. CDR3 protein: CASSLDLSQPQHF. CDR3 coding DNA: TGTGCCAGCAGCTTAGATTTGAGTCAGCCCCAGCATTTT.

The V call is TRBV7-9, the J call TRBJ2-5; TRBD1 matches at 7 bases. The CDR3 covers 15 residues. CDR1 and CDR2 from the germline V gene are SEHNR and FQNEAQ (reference sequence). The V gene end was trimmed by 2 bases and the J gene end by 5 bases; junction bases not matched to a gene: 8. For the CDR3, the DNA is TGTGCCAGCAGCTTAAGAGGGGGCGGTTTCGAGACCCAGTACTTC. Its translation: CASSLRGGGFETQYF. Full variable domain (rest looked up from reference TRBV7-9 and TRBJ2-5): DTGVSQNPRHKITKRGQNVTFRCDPISEHNRLYWYRQTLGQGPEFLTYFQNEAQLEKSRLLSDRFSAERPKGSFSTLEIQRTEQGDSAMYLCASSLRGGGFETQYFGPGTRLLVL.

This clone has just one count. This chain uses TRBV27 with TRBJ1-1; maybe TRBD1 (6 bases). Germline V gives CDR1 MNHEY, CDR2 SMNVEV (reference sequence). The CDR3 is 14 residues long. The V gene lost 2 bases and the J gene lost 1 base, with 8 bases spanning the gap. DNA of the CDR3: TGTGCCAGCAGTTTACCAGGGGCGAACACTGAAGCTTTCTTT. It is translated as CASSLPGANTEAFF.

This chain uses TRBV5-1 with TRBJ2-3, with TRBD1 identical over 7 bases. With V trimmed by 4 bases and J by 1 base, 6 bases remained unmatched. Germline CDR1 reads SGHRS; CDR2 reads YFSETQ. CDR3 size: 15 residues. CDR3 sequence (DNA): TGCGCCAGCAGCAGCACAGGGGCTGGCACAGATACGCAGTATTTT. Translating gives CASSSTGAGTDTQYF.

The chain uses TRBV11-2 and TRBJ2-7; TRBD1 matches 7 bases. This CDR3 contains 17 residues. Germline values: CDR1 SGHAT, CDR2 FQNNGV. Losses at the gene ends were 5 bases for V and 1 base for J; bases not matched to a gene: 14. The CDR3 sequence: CASSPKPTGSLSYEQYF. CDR3 sequence (DNA): TGTGCCAGCAGCCCTAAACCGACAGGGTCCCTTTCCTACGAGCAGTACTTC.

V usage is TRBV6-1 and J usage is TRBJ1-1; D perhaps matches TRBD1 (5 bases). The V gene's germline CDR1 is MNHNS and CDR2 SASEGT. This CDR3 has 15 amino acids. The germline V and J ends were trimmed by 5 bases and 0 bases, with 13 bases remaining between them. CDR3 sequence reads: CASSSYRFMNTEAFF. CDR3 DNA: TGTGCCAGCAGTTCTTACAGGTTTATGAACACTGAAGCTTTCTTT.

The chain links TRBV9 to TRBJ2-2; possible D gene TRBD2, 6 bases. CDR1 is SGDLS, CDR2 YYNGEE, per germline. The CDR3 runs to 18 residues. Trimming shortened V by 4 bases and J by 0 bases, and 19 bases separated the two germline ends. CDR3 protein: CASSLPGLGPPNTGELFF. The CDR3 DNA sequence: TGTGCCAGCAGCCTACCGGGACTGGGTCCCCCGAACACCGGGGAGCTGTTTTTT.

J is TRBJ2-5 and V is TRBV7-8, with 7 bases matching TRBD2. The CDR3 extends over 15 amino acids. Germline loops: CDR1 SGHVS, CDR2 FQNEAQ. V shed 1 base and J 5 bases; nucleotides not matched to a gene: 7. Written as DNA, the CDR3 is TGTGCCAGCAGCTTAGTAGGGACTACCCCCGAGACCCAGTACTTC. Protein product: CASSLVGTTPETQYF. Full variable domain (missing parts from reference TRBV7-8 and TRBJ2-5): GAGVSQSPRYKVAKRGQDVALRCDPISGHVSLFWYQQALGQGPEFLTYFQNEAQLDKSGLPSDRFFAERPEGSVSTLKIQRTQQEDSAVYLCASSLVGTTPETQYFGPGTRLLVL.

Comment on this clone: A read error is the likely source, as a far larger clone sits one nucleotide away. Other nucleotide sequences in the sample specify the same CDR3. The genes are TRBV4-1 and TRBJ2-3, with 7 bases fitting TRBD2. V was pared by 7 bases and J by 3 bases, with 10 bases of the junction left unmatched. Looked up from germline, CDR1 is MGHRA and CDR2 is YSYEKL. The CDR3 length is 15 residues. CDR3 sequence (DNA): TGCGCCAGCACCTTAGGACTAGGAGAGACAGATACGCAGTATTTT. Its translation is CASTLGLGETDTQYF.

The gene calls are TRBV19 and TRBJ1-1; D possibly corresponds to TRBD1 (6 bases). The CDR3 spans 17 residues. The ends were cut back, 1 base at V and 1 base at J, with 16 bases in the middle. Germline assignment: CDR1 LNHDA and CDR2 SQIVND (reference sequence). The CDR3 protein is CASSIALQGAGNTEAFF. CDR3 sequence (DNA): TGTGCCAGTAGTATAGCCCTACAGGGCGCGGGGAACACTGAAGCTTTCTTT.

The chain combines TRBV7-8 with TRBJ2-5; 9 nucleotides align to TRBD1. After removal of 5 bases from V and 5 bases from J, the junction contained 9 bases not matched to a gene. The germline CDR1 and CDR2 sequences are SGHVS and FQNEAQ. There are 15 residues in the CDR3. The CDR3 DNA reads TGTGCCAGCAGCACCGGGACAGGGACAGGGGAGACCCAGTACTTC. Translation: CASSTGTGTGETQYF.